This TCR beta chain was sequenced for a study of shared clonotypes between healthy human individuals. Assay execution proceeded at the deep level. This table comes from immunoSEQ multiplex PCR, and its TCRdb copy is limited to in-frame clones, with some not included. There are approximately 340,000 clones in the sample; around 67% occur only once, and about 9.3% lies in the top ten. V was pared by 1 base and J by 10 bases, with 17 bases between. The germline V gene has CDR1 SGHDT and CDR2 YYEEEE. This CDR3 has 14 amino acids. Concerning this clone: The antigen is unknown.

Findings and limits, study-wide: The diversity represented, both genetic and in exposure history, was limited by few donors. Apart from blood, nothing was sampled; tissue repertoires likely differ.

Sequenced material: memory CD4+ T cells sorted from blood. The subset is: CD45RA-negative fraction. The sequence was obtained from a man aged 25 to 45 in good health. The rearrangement links TRBV5-6 to TRBJ1-2, with TRBD1 as a possible D gene (6 bases). CDR3 amino acids: CASSLWGHGFLYTF. The CDR3 nucleotides are TGTGCCAGCAGCTTGTGGGGACATGGGTTCCTCTACACCTTC.